The clone carrying this T cell receptor beta chain was recorded a few times. Genomic DNA, the template, was used for profiling of the TCR beta VDJ and CDR3. Each CDR3 protein is one row after TCRdb ran MiXCR on the reads. The sample has approximately 45,000 distinct CDR3 sequences, around 70% seen once. Germline lookup yields CDR1 ENHRY and CDR2 SYGVKD. The CDR3 loop spans 16 amino acids. V gave up 2 bases and J gave up 4 bases, with 17 bases separating them. The sample comes from a study of CD8+CD57+ T cells in acquired aplastic anemia. The J gene is TRBJ2-5, the V gene TRBV10-3; D might be TRBD1 or TRBD2, each matching 6 bases. The sequencing sample was made of sorted CD4+, CD8+, or CD8+CD57+ T cells (not recorded which) from PBMCs. This clonotype was sampled from a human donor in good health, serving as a control. The CDR3 loop is CAISEQTAGQGETQYF. CDR3 nucleotide sequence: TGTGCCATCAGTGAGCAGACGGCGGGACAAGGAGAGACCCAGTACTTC.